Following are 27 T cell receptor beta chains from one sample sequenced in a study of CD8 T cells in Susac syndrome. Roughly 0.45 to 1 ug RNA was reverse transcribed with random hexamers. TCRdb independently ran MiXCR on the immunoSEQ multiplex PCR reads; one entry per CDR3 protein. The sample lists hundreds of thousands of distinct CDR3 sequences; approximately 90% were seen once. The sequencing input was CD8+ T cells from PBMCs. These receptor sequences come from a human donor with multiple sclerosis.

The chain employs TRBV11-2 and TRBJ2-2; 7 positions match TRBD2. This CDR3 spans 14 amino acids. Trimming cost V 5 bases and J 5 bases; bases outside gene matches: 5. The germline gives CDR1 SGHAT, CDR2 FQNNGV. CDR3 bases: TGTGCCAGCAGCCAGAGCGGGGATACCGGGGAGCTGTTTTTT. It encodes CASSQSGDTGELFF.

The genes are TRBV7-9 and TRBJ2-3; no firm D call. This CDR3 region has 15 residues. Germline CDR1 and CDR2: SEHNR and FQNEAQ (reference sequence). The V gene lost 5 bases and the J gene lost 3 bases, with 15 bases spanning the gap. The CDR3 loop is CASSDRRRRTDTQYF. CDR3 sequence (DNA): TGTGCCAGCAGCGATCGACGACGTAGAACAGATACGCAGTATTTT.

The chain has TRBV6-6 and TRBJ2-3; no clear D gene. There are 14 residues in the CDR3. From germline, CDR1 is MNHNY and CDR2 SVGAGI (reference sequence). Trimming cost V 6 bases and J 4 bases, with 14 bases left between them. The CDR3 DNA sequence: TGTGCCAGCAGCCACCGACTCACCCCAGATACGCAGTATTTT. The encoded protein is CASSHRLTPDTQYF.

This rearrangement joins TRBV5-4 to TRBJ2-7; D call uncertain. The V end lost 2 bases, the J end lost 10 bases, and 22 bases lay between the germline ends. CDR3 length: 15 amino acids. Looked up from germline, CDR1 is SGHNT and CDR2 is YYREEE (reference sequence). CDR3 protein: CASSFMGFELRDQYF. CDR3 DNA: TGTGCCAGCAGCTTTATGGGTTTCGAACTACGAGATCAGTACTTC.

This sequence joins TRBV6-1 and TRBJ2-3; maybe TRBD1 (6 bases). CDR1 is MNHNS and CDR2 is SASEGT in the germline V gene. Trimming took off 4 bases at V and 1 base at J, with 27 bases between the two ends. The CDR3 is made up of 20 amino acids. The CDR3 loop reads CASSAPQDRIRFPGTDTQYF. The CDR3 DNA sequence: TGTGCCAGCAGTGCTCCACAGGACAGAATACGTTTTCCGGGCACAGATACGCAGTATTTT.

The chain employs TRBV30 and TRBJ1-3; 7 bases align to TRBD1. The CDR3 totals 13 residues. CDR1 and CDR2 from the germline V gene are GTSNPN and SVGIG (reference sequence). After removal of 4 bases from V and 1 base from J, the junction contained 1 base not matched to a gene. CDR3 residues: CAWTGGSGNTIYF. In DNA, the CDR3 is TGTGCCTGGACAGGGGGTTCTGGAAACACCATATATTTT. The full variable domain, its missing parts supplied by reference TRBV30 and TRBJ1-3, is SQTIHQWPATLVQPVGSPLSLECTVEGTSNPNLYWYRQAAGRGLQLLFYSVGIGQISSEVPQNLSASRPQDRQFILSSKKLLLSDSGFYLCAWTGGSGNTIYFGEGSWLTVV.

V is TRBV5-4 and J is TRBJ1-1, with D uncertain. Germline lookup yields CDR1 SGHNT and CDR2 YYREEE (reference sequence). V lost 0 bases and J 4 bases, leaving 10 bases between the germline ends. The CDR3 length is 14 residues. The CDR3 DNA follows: TGTGCCAGCAGCTTGGCGTACTCCTCCACTGAAGCTTTCTTT. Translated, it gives CASSLAYSSTEAFF.

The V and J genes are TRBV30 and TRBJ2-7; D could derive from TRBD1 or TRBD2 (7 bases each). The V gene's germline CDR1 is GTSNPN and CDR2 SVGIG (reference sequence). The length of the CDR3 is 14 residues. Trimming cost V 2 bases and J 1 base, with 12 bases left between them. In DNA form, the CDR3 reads TGTGCCTGGAGTTCGCAGGGGGGGTCCTACGAGCAGTACTTC. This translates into CAWSSQGGSYEQYF.

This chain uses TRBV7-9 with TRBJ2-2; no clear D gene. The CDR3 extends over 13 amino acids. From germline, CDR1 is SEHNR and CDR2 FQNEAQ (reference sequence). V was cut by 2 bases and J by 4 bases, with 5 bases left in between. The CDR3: CASSLLITGELFF. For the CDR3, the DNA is TGTGCCAGCAGCTTACTGATCACCGGGGAGCTGTTTTTT.

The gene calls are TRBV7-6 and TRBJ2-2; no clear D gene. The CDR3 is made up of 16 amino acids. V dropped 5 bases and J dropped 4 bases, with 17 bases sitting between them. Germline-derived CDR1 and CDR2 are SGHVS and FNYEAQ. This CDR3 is CASSPRVMSPTGELFF. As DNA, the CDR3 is TGTGCCAGCAGCCCAAGGGTTATGAGTCCCACCGGGGAGCTGTTTTTT.

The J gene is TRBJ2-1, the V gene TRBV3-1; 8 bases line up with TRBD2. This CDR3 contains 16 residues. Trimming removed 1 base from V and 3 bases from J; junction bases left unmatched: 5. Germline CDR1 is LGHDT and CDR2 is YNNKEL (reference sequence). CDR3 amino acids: CASSQGQGTSYNEQFF. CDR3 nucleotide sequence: TGTGCCAGCAGCCAAGGGCAAGGGACTAGCTACAATGAGCAGTTCTTC.

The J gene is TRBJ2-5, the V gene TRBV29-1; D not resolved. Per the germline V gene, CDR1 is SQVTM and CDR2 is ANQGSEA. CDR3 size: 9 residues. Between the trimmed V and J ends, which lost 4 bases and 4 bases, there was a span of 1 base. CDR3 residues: CSVGETQYF. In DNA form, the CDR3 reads TGCAGCGTTGGAGAGACCCAGTACTTC.

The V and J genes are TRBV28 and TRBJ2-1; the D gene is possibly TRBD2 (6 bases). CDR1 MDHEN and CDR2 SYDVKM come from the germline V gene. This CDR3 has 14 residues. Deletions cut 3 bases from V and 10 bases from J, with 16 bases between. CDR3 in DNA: TGTGCCAGCAGTTTCCAGACTAGTCCTTGGGAGCAGTTCTTC. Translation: CASSFQTSPWEQFF.

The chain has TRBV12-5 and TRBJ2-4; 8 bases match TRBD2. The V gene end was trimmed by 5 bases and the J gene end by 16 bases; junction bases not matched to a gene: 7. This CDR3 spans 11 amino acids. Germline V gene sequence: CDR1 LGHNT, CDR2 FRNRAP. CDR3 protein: CASGPGTRLYF. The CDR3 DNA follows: TGTGCTAGTGGTCCCGGGACTAGGTTATACTTC.

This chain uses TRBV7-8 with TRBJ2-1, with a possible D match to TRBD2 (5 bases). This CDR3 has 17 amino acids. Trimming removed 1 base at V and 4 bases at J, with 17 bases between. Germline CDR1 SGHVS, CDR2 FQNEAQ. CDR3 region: CASSLETGELKYNEQFF. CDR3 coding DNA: TGTGCCAGCAGCTTAGAGACCGGGGAACTAAAGTACAATGAGCAGTTCTTC.

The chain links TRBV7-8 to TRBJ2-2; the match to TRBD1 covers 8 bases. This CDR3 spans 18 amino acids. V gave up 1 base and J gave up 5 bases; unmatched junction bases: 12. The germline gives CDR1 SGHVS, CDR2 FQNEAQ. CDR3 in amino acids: CASSLELGAGGRTGELFF. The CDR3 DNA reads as TGTGCCAGCAGCTTAGAATTAGGTGCAGGGGGCAGGACCGGGGAGCTGTTTTTT.

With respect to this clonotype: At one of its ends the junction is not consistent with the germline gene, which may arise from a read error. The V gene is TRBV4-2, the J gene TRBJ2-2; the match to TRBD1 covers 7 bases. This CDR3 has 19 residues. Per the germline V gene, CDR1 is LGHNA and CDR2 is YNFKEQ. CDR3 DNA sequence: TGTGCCAGCAACCAATCCGGGACAGTAGCTTCGGGGCACGCCGGGGAGCTGTTTTTT. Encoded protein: CASNQSGTVASGHAGELFF.

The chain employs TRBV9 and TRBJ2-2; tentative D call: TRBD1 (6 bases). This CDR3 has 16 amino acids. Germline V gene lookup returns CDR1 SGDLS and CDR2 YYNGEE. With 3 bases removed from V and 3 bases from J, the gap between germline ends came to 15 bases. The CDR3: CASSDFSQGYTGELFF. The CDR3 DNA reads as TGTGCCAGCAGCGATTTCTCACAGGGCTACACCGGGGAGCTGTTTTTT.

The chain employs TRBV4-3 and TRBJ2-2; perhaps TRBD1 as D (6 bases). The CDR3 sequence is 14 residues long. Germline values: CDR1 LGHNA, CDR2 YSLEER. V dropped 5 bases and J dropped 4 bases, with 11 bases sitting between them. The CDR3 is CASSDDRSTGELFF. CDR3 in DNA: TGCGCCAGCAGCGACGACAGGTCCACCGGGGAGCTGTTTTTT.

The CDR3 DNA is TGTGCCAGCAGCTTAGACGAGAGAGACAGTCGGAGCGGAAACACCATATATTTT. Its translation: CASSLDERDSRSGNTIYF. The chain is built from TRBV7-8 and TRBJ1-3; possibly TRBD1 for D (5 bases). CDR1 and CDR2 (germline): SGHVS, FQNEAQ. Trimming pared 1 base from V and 4 bases from J, leaving 20 bases between. This CDR3 has 18 residues. Variable domain in full (rest from reference TRBV7-8 and TRBJ1-3): GAGVSQSPRYKVAKRGQDVALRCDPISGHVSLFWYQQALGQGPEFLTYFQNEAQLDKSGLPSDRFFAERPEGSVSTLKIQRTQQEDSAVYLCASSLDERDSRSGNTIYFGEGSWLTVV.

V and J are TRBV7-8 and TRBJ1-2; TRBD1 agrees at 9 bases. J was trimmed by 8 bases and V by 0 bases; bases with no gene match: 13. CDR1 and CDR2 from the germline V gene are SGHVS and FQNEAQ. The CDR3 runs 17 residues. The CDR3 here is CASSLAIWTGVFSGYTF. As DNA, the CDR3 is TGTGCCAGCAGCTTAGCGATCTGGACAGGGGTTTTCTCCGGCTACACCTTC.

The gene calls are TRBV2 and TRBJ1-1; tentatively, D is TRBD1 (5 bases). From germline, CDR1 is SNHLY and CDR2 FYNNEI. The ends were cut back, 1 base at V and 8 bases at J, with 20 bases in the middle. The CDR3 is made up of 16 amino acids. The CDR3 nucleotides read TGTGCCAGCAGTGAAGGGTTTTTGTACAGGATCGTGGAAGCTTTCTTT. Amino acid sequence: CASSEGFLYRIVEAFF.

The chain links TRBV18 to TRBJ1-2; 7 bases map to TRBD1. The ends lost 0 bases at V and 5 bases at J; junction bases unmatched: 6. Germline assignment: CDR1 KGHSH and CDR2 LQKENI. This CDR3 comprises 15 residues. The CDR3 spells CASSPPFGRGYGYTF. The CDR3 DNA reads TGTGCCAGCTCACCACCGTTTGGCAGGGGGTATGGCTACACCTTC.

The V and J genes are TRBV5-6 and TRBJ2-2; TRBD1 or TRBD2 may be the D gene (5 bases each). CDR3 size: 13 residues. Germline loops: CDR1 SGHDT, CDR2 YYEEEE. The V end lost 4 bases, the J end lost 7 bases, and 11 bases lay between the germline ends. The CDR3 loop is CASSTGPLGELFF. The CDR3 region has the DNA TGTGCCAGCAGCACGGGGCCCCTCGGGGAGCTGTTTTTT.

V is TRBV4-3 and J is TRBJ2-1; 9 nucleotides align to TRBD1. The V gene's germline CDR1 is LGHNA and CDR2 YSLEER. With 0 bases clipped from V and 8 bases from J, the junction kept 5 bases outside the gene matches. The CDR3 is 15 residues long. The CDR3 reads CASSQEGTGTHEQFF. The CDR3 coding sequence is TGCGCCAGCAGCCAAGAGGGGACAGGGACTCATGAGCAGTTCTTC.

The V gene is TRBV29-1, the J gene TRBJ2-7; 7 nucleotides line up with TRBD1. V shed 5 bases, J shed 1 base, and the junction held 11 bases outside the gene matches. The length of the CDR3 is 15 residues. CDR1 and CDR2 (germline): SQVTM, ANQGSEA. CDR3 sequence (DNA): TGCAGCGTTCTGCGACAGGGCGGGTTGTCCTACGAGCAGTACTTC. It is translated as CSVLRQGGLSYEQYF.

In nucleotides, the CDR3 is TGTGCCAGCAGCCAACAAGCAGCTAGCGGGGGGGTCCCAGATACGCAGTATTTT. Protein product: CASSQQAASGGVPDTQYF. This rearrangement joins TRBV3-1 to TRBJ2-3; 12 bases are a match to TRBD2. From germline, CDR1 is LGHDT and CDR2 YNNKEL (reference sequence). V shed 2 bases, J shed 4 bases, and the junction held 10 bases outside the gene matches. The CDR3 contains 18 residues.